The T cell receptor beta chain under discussion was sequenced for a study of regulatory T cells in long-lasting Graves disease (dated by TCRdb to the early 2020s). About the investigation overall: Antithyroid drugs had been taken for less than 3 months by newly diagnosed Graves' disease patients. The study was conducted in China and was registered as a clinical trial. Peripheral blood TCR sequencing and RNA sequencing compared persistent Graves' disease patients with newly diagnosed Graves' disease patients. A total of some 33 samples were covered by TCR sequencing, comprising some 13 persistent and 20 or so newly diagnosed Graves' disease patients.

Worth noting for this clonotype: Its antigen remains undetermined. No qualities accompany the bases; no much larger clone lies one base away.

The CDR3, cysteine through phenylalanine, is 14 amino acids long. Of all the DNA, just the CDR3 is kept, 42 bases in frame from base 1. V lost 3 bases and J lost 1 base; the stretch between them is 9 bases long. CDR1 is given as LGHDT and CDR2 as YNNKEL, both from the germline V gene (reference sequence). The meaning of the sample's time point label: newly diagnosed GD, antithyroid drugs for less than 3 months. For both TCR sequencing and RNA sequencing, RNA was extracted from PBMCs in TRIzol. Graves' disease was diagnosed according to American Thyroid Association guidelines. Patients for the study were recruited at an endocrinology department in Xi'an, China. Each patient gave approximately 10 milliliters of peripheral blood, collected in an EDTA anticoagulant tube. PBMCs were isolated by Ficoll Paque Plus density gradient separation without further T cell sorting. An Agilent 2100 Bioanalyzer and agarose gel were used to assess RNA quality, and a NanoDrop 2000 was used to measure RNA concentration.

Here is what the overall study found, with its caveats: As a limitation, the authors acknowledged that the small sample size may reduce accuracy. Persistent disease showed preferential use of TRBV28, TRBJ1-2 and TRBJ2-5, whereas newly diagnosed disease favored TRBV20-1 and TRBJ2-1. Peripheral blood alone was examined, since thyroid tissue, which constituted the primary lesion, could not be accessed. More public clonotypes were shared among persistent patients (more than 2,500) than among newly diagnosed patients (over 900). Compared with newly diagnosed patients, persistent Graves' disease patients had lower TCR Shannon entropy and fewer highly expanded clones, which suggests clonal expansion. Sequencing and analysis were limited to the TCR beta chain.

Library preparation was by multiplex PCR. Sequenced on an Illumina HiSeq 4000. iRepertoire HTBI primers and Arm-PCR amplification of CDR3 regions were used to construct TCR beta libraries. PCR products were gel purified before sequencing. Under the source paper's analysis protocol: A total of under 80 TRBV and some 15 TRBJ segments were identified across samples and were used for gene usage analysis of CDR3 amino acid clonotypes. COPE and FqMerger were used to merge filtered high-quality paired reads into contigs. Contigs were aligned with BLAST to IMGT TRBV, TRBD and TRBJ reference genes, and CDR3 was defined per IMGT. Any clonotype with a frequency above 0.1% was counted as a highly expanded clone. Shannon entropy served as the measure of repertoire diversity, while the Gini coefficient captured V-J evenness. A clonotype found in more than one individual was treated as public. TCRdb ran its own pipeline on the public reads, namely fastp trimming at Q25 and MiXCR clone calling, and kept in-frame beta chains. Rows with a matching CDR3 protein are joined into one entry that keeps the most common DNA and genes. In this record, the V and J calls reflect TCRdb's handling and not the investigators' own analysis. The sample table records 350,000 to 450,000 distinct CDR3 sequences; about 15% of these occur just once. The top ten clones comprise around 15% of the sample.

These same data were also listed under a study on T cells in Graves' hyperthyroidism and ophthalmopathy. As noted in the second study: A patient counted as having stable Graves' hyperthyroidism if no progression to ophthalmopathy occurred over 18 months of follow-up. Hyperthyroidism patients were newly diagnosed, with disease duration under 2 months, and aged 18 to 65 years. Exclusion was applied to patients with uncontrolled infections, other autoimmune diseases, pregnancy or lactation. Diagnoses were established on the basis of clinical symptoms, serum thyroxine and TRAb, thyroid ultrasound, and orbital computed tomography. The first round of RT-PCR for the TCR CDR3 was performed with the HTBI primer set and the Qiagen OneStep RT-PCR kit. Blood samples also contained most of the expanded thyroid clonotypes (frequency above 0.001), which suggests that blood repertoires may reflect thyroid immune responses. A model built on a 13 V-J signature distinguished ophthalmopathy from stable hyperthyroidism, reaching about 88% sensitivity and approximately 81% specificity in cross-validation and 80%/75% in testing. In validation, the model predicted progression to ophthalmopathy with around 71% sensitivity and 72% to 75% specificity, a median of about six months before onset. To identify TCR V-J signatures that set the groups apart, the researchers used a discovery cohort of 100 patients, made up of roughly 40 with Graves' ophthalmopathy and about 60 with stable Graves' hyperthyroidism. Whether ophthalmopathy could be predicted prospectively was tested in an independent validation cohort made up of some 20 hyperthyroidism patients plus 17 patients who later progressed to ophthalmopathy. The roughly 91 discovery patients were randomly divided into training and test sets at a 7:3 ratio. Thyroid tissue and blood T-cell repertoires from several Graves' hyperthyroidism patients were also compared in the study. Following sampling, methimazole starting at 30 mg daily was given to hyperthyroidism patients, and high-dose intravenous methylprednisolone was given to ophthalmopathy patients. Libraries were constructed in a second round of multiplex PCR, after which size selection and purification were performed. Libraries were sequenced paired-end with 100 bp reads on an Illumina HiSeq2000. SOAPnuke was used to process the raw data, removing reads that contained adapters or uncalled bases, had a mean Phred below 15, or lacked an exact match to the constant primer or identifier. High-quality paired reads were merged using COPE v1.2.5, and each unique nucleotide sequence was defined as a clonotype. MiTCR v1.1 was used to align the clonotypes against IMGT TRBV, TRBD and TRBJ reference segments. Analysis was restricted to V-J combinations with a frequency above 0.0001, which covered 99% to 99.2% of repertoires. A TCS score was defined as the ratio between F50 (clonal expansion) and ExV (chaos), using BLOSUM62-based TCRdist between CDR3 peptides within each V-J. Welch's t-statistics and random forest reduced several hundred V-J features to 13, which were used in a naive Bayes classifier (R e1071). Sample size was not statistically predetermined, and blinding of investigators to group allocation was not performed. The paper reports TCR Vbeta CDR3 sequencing of approximately 130 peripheral blood samples: 43 ophthalmopathy, fewer than 80 hyperthyroidism and some 17 progressor patients.

The sequence was collected from a young woman with Graves disease. Donor details come from another sample of the same person, matched by shared clones. The material sequenced was peripheral blood mononuclear cells (PBMCs), taken at new diagnosis, from a patient treated with antithyroid drugs. The chain joins TRBV3-1 to TRBJ1-1; the D segment could be TRBD1, given 5 matching bases. The sequenced DNA is TGTGCCAGCAGCCAGAGGGGATCGAACACTGAAGCTTTCTTT. This sequence encodes CASSQRGSNTEAFF.